Listed here is a single T cell receptor beta chain. CDR1 SEHNR and CDR2 FQNEAQ come from the germline V gene (reference sequence). Trimming took 5 bases from V and 0 from J, leaving 17 bases between them. There are 17 residues in the CDR3. The sample comes from a study of blood T cell repertoires in COVID-19. The repertoire was sequenced with immunoSEQ multiplex PCR; TCRdb's copy has only in-frame clones and lacks some. The table has about 380,000 clones, approximately 89% seen once. The chain links TRBV7-9 to TRBJ1-5; D perhaps matches TRBD1 (5 bases). Sequenced material: PBMCs or T cells enriched from blood (not recorded which). This TCR was recovered from a man under 40 who had recovered from COVID-19. In nucleotides, the CDR3 is TGTGCCAGCAGCGGCGATTGGAAGGGGCCTAGCAATCAGCCCCAGCATTTT. Encoded protein: CASSGDWKGPSNQPQHF.